This T cell receptor (beta chain) was recovered during a study of blood T cell repertoires in COVID-19. As for the study in general: Specimens from acute and convalescent COVID-19 originated in the United States, Italy and Spain. PBMCs, B-cell-depleted T cells, or T cells provided the cDNA or gDNA that made up the material.

Seattle's cohort entered during active infection and was followed longitudinally. Methods used by the authors: Reference gene primer amplification gave estimated nucleated cell counts. Using immunoSEQ multiplex PCR, the repertoire was profiled, and TCRdb retains in-frame clones only, with some absent. That table gives V, J and clone size, and the DNA gave D and trimming. Of fewer than 350,000 clones in the sample, approximately 88% were seen once. The V gene end was trimmed by 5 bases and the J gene end by 4 bases; junction bases not matched to a gene: 7. The V gene's germline CDR1 is PRHDT and CDR2 FYEKMQ (reference sequence). The CDR3 has 14 residues.

The specimen was peripheral blood. The clonotype originates from a woman aged 30 to 39 with COVID-19, enrolled during active disease. The J gene is TRBJ2-5, the V gene TRBV13; 7 positions match TRBD2. The CDR3 bases are TGTGCCAGCAGCCCCCGGACTAGGGGAGAGACCCAGTACTTC. It encodes CASSPRTRGETQYF. Filled out from reference TRBV13 and TRBJ2-5, the complete variable domain reads AAGVIQSPRHLIKEKRETATLKCYPIPRHDTVYWYQQGPGQDPQFLISFYEKMQSDKGSIPDRFSAQQFSDYHSELNMSSLELGDSALYFCASSPRTRGETQYFGPGTRLLVL.